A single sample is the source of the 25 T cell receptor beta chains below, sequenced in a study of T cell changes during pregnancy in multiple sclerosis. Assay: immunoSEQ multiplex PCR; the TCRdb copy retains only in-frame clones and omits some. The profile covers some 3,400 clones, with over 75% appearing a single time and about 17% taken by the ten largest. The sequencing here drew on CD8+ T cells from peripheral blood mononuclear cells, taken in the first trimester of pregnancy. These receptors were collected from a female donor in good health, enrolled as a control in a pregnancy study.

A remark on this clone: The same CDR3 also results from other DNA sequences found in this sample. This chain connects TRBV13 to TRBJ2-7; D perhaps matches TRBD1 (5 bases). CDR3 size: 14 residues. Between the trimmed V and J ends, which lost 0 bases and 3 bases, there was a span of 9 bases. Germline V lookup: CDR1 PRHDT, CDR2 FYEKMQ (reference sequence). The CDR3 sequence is CASSLGGRVYEQYF. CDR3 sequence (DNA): TGTGCCAGCAGCTTAGGCGGCAGGGTCTACGAGCAGTACTTC.

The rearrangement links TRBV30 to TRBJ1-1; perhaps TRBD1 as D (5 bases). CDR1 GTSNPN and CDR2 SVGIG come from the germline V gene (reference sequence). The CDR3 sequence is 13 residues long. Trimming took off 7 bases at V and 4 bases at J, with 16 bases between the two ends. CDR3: CAFLRGIGTEAFF. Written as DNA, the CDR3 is TGTGCCTTTCTGCGGGGGATCGGCACTGAAGCTTTCTTT. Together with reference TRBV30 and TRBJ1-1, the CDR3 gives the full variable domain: SQTIHQWPATLVQPVGSPLSLECTVEGTSNPNLYWYRQAAGRGLQLLFYSVGIGQISSEVPQNLSASRPQDRQFILSSKKLLLSDSGFYLCAFLRGIGTEAFFGQGTRLTVV.

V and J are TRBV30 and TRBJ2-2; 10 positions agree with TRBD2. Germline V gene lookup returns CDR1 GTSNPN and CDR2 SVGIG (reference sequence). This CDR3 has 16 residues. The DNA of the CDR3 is TGTGCTTCAGTCGGCCTAGCGGGGGACAACACCGGGGAGCTGTTTTTT. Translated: CASVGLAGDNTGELFF.

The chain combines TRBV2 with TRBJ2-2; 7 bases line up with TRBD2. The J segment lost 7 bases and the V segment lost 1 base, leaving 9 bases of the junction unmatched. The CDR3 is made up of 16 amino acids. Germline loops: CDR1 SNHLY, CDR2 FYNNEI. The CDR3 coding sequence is TGTGCCAGCAGTGAAGGGGAGGGAGGGCCGGGCGGGGAGCTGTTTTTT. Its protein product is CASSEGEGGPGGELFF.

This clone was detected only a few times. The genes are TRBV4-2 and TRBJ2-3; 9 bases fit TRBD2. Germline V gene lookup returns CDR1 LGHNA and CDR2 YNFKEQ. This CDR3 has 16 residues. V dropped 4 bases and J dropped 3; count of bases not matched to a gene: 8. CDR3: CASSPGVAGETDTQYF. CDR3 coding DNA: TGTGCCAGCAGCCCCGGAGTAGCGGGAGAGACAGATACGCAGTATTTT.

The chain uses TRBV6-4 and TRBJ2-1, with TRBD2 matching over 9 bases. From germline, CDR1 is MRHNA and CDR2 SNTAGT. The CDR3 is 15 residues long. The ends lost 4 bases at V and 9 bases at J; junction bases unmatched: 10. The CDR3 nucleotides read TGTGCCAGCAGTGGGGGTAATAGCGGGAGCGGTGAGCAGTTCTTC. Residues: CASSGGNSGSGEQFF.

The CDR3 protein is CASSEGQGAFMNTEAFF. The CDR3 nucleotides are TGTGCCAGCAGCGAGGGACAGGGGGCGTTTATGAACACTGAAGCTTTCTTT. J is TRBJ1-1 and V is TRBV7-9; 12 bases fit TRBD1. The CDR3 consists of 17 residues. Germline CDR1 reads SEHNR; CDR2 reads FQNEAQ (reference sequence). The V and J ends lost 5 bases and 0 bases, in that order; junction bases with no gene match: 7.

The CDR3 region is CASSMTGTVYEQYF. Here the CDR3 DNA reads TGTGCCAGCAGCATGACCGGGACAGTCTACGAGCAGTACTTC. The V call is TRBV11-2, the J call TRBJ2-7, with 7 bases aligning to TRBD1. CDR1 is SGHAT and CDR2 is FQNNGV in the germline V gene. The CDR3 runs 14 residues. V gave up 5 bases and J gave up 3 bases; unmatched junction bases: 7.

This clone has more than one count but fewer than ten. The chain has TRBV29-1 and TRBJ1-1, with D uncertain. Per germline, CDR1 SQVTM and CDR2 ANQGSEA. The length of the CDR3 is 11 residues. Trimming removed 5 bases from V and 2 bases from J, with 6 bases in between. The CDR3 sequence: CSVYSNTEAFF. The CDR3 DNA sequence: TGCAGCGTTTACAGTAACACTGAAGCTTTCTTT.

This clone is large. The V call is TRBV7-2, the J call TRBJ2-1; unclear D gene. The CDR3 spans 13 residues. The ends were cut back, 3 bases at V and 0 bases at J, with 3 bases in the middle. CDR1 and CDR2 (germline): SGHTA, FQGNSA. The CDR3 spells CASSLSSYNEQFF. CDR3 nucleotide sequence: TGTGCCAGCAGCTTGAGCTCCTACAATGAGCAGTTCTTC.

The CDR3 region has the DNA TGTGCCAGTAGTATCGGGACTGGCTCCTACGAGCAGTACTTC. Translated, it gives CASSIGTGSYEQYF. V usage is TRBV19 and J usage is TRBJ2-7; a possible D gene is TRBD2 (6 bases). Germline loops: CDR1 LNHDA, CDR2 SQIVND (reference sequence). Trimming took off 3 bases at V and 0 bases at J, with 9 bases between the two ends. The CDR3 is 14 amino acids.

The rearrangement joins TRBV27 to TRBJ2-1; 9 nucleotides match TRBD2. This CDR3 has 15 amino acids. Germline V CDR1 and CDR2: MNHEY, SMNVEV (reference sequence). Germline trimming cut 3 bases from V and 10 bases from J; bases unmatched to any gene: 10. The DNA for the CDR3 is TGTGCCAGCAGTTTCGGGCTAGCGGGATTTGGCGAGCAGTTCTTC. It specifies CASSFGLAGFGEQFF.

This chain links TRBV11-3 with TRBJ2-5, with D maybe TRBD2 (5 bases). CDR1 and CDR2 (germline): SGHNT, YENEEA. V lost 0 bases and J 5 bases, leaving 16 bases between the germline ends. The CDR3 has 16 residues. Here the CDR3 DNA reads TGTGCCAGCAGCTTAGAAGCGGCCGATGAGAGGGAGACCCAGTACTTC. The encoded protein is CASSLEAADERETQYF. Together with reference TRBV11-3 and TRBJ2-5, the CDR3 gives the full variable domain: EAGVVQSPRYKIIEKKQPVAFWCNPISGHNTLYWYLQNLGQGPELLIRYENEEAVDDSQLPKDRFSAERLKGVDSTLKIQPAELGDSAVYLCASSLEAADERETQYFGPGTRLLVL.

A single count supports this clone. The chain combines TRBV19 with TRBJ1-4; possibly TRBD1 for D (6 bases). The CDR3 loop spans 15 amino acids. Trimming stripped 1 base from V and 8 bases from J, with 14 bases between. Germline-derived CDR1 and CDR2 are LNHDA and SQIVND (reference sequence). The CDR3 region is CASSIGAGAGEKLFF. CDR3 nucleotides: TGTGCCAGTAGTATAGGCGCGGGGGCAGGAGAAAAACTGTTTTTT.

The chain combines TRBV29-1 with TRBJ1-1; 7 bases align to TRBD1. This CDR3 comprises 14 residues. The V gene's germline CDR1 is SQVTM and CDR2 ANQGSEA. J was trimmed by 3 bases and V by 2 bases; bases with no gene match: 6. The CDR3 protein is CSVELDRSYTEAFF. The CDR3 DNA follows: TGCAGCGTTGAATTGGACAGGTCCTACACTGAAGCTTTCTTT.

The CDR3 here is CASSVAGLAEETQYF. DNA of the CDR3: TGTGCCAGCAGCGTAGCTGGACTAGCGGAAGAGACCCAGTACTTC. The chain carries TRBV9 and TRBJ2-5; 10 nucleotides line up with TRBD2. The CDR3 spans 15 residues. CDR1 and CDR2 from the germline V gene are SGDLS and YYNGEE. The V and J ends lost 0 bases and 3 bases, in that order; junction bases with no gene match: 2.

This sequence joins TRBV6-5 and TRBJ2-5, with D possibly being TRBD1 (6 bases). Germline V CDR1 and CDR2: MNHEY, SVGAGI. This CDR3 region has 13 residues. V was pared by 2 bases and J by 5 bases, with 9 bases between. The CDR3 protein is CASSYLGAETQYF. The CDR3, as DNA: TGTGCCAGCAGTTACCTGGGGGCCGAGACCCAGTACTTC.

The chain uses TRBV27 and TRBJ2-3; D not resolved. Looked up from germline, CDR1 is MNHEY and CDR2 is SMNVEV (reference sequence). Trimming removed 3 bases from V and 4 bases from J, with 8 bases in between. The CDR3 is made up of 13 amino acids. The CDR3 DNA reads TGTGCCAGCAGTTTGACTGTGGCAGATACGCAGTATTTT. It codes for CASSLTVADTQYF.

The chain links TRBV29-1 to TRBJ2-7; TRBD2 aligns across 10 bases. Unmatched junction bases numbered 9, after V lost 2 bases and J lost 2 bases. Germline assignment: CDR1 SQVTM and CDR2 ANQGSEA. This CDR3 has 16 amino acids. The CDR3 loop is CSVEIPGLARTYEQYF. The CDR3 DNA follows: TGCAGCGTTGAAATCCCGGGACTAGCGCGTACCTACGAGCAGTACTTC.

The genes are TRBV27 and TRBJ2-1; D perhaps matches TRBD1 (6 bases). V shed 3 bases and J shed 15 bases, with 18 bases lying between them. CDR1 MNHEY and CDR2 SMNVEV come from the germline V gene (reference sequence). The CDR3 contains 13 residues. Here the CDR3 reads CASSFVDRDKTFF. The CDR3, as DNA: TGTGCCAGCAGTTTTGTCGACCGGGACAAAACGTTCTTC.

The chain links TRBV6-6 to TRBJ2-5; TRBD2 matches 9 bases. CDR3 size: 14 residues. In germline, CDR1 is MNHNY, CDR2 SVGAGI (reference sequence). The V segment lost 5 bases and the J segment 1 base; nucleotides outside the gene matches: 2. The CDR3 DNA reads TGTGCCAGCAGTCCTAGCGGGGCCCAAGAGACCCAGTACTTC. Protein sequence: CASSPSGAQETQYF.

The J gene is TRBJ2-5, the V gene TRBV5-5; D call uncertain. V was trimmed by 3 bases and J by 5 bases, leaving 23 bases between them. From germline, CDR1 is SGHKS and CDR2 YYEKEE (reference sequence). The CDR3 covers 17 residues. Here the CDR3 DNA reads TGTGCCAGCAGCTCCTCCCCCGACGGAGCTTTGAAGGAGACCCAGTACTTC. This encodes CASSSSPDGALKETQYF.

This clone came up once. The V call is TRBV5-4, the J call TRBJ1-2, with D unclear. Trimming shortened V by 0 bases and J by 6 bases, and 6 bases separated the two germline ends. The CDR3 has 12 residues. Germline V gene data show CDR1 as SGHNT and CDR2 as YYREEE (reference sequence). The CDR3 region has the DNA TGTGCCAGCAGCTTGGCTCGGGATGGCTACACCTTC. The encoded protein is CASSLARDGYTF.

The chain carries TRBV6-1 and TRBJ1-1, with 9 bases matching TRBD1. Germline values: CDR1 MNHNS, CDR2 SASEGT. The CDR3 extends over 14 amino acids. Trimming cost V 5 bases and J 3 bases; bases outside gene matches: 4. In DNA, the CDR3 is TGTGCCAGCAGTACCCGGACAGGGGACACTGAAGCTTTCTTT. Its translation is CASSTRTGDTEAFF.

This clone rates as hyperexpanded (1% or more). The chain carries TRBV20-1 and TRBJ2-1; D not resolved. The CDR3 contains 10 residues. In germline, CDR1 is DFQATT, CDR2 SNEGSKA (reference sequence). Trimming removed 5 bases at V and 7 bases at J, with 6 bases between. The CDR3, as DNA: TGCAGTGCTCAAGAGAATGAGCAGTTCTTC. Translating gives CSAQENEQFF.